The 7 T cell receptor beta chains reported below all come from one sample, sequenced in a study of CD8+CD57+ T cells in acquired aplastic anemia. Investigators profiled TCR beta VDJ and CDR3 from genomic DNA template. TCRdb reprocessed the reads with MiXCR, giving one entry per CDR3 protein. The sample holds about 240,000 distinct CDR3 sequences, 47% seen once. Sequencing was done on patients that had shown CD8+CD57+ cell expansion by flow cytometry. Sample: sorted CD4+, CD8+, or CD8+CD57+ T cells (not recorded which) from PBMCs. The receptors were gathered from a human donor with aplastic anemia.

For the CDR3, the DNA is TGTGCCAGCAAGGGCCAGCGGGGGATCCAAGAGACCCAGTACTTC. Translating gives CASKGQRGIQETQYF. The chain joins TRBV2 to TRBJ2-5; 8 nucleotides align to TRBD2. The CDR3 loop spans 15 amino acids. The ends lost 7 bases at V and 1 base at J; junction bases unmatched: 8. The germline gives CDR1 SNHLY, CDR2 FYNNEI.

Ten or more counts support this clonotype. The rearrangement uses TRBV11-3 and TRBJ2-1; 10 bases fit TRBD2. Germline assignment: CDR1 SGHNT and CDR2 YENEEA. This CDR3 has 14 residues. V gave up 9 bases and J gave up 8 bases; unmatched junction bases: 10. In nucleotides, the CDR3 is TGTGCCAGAGATGGGACTAGCGCGGGCGATGAGCAGTTCTTC. This sequence encodes CARDGTSAGDEQFF.

This clonotype was seen ten or more times. The J gene is TRBJ2-1, the V gene TRBV20-1, with 8 positions matching TRBD2. V trimming: 3 bases; J trimming: 4 bases; junction bases outside the gene matches: 8. Germline V gives CDR1 DFQATT, CDR2 SNEGSKA (reference sequence). This CDR3 region has 15 residues. For the CDR3, the DNA is TGCAGTGCTAGTCAATATAGCGGGGTATACAATGAGCAGTTCTTC. It is translated as CSASQYSGVYNEQFF.

This clonotype was recorded many times. The genes are TRBV19 and TRBJ2-2; D perhaps matches TRBD1 (6 bases). Trimming removed 3 bases at V and 5 bases at J, with 13 bases between. The CDR3 is 15 residues long. The germline V gene has CDR1 LNHDA and CDR2 SQIVND (reference sequence). The CDR3 nucleotides are TGTGCCAGTAGTATTTTCGGGACAAGGACCGGGGAGCTGTTTTTT. Its translation: CASSIFGTRTGELFF.

This clonotype was observed many times. Written as DNA, the CDR3 is TGCGCCAGCAGCCAAGATCGAGGGACAGGGTACGAGCAGTACTTC. This translates into CASSQDRGTGYEQYF. This chain connects TRBV4-3 to TRBJ2-7, with 9 nucleotides matching TRBD1. The CDR3 is 15 amino acids. Unmatched junction bases numbered 4, after V lost 0 bases and J lost 4 bases. The V gene's germline CDR1 is LGHNA and CDR2 YSLEER.

This clonotype occurred many times. CDR3 sequence (DNA): TGTGCCAGCAGCACCGACGTCTCCTACGAGCAGTACTTC. Amino acid sequence: CASSTDVSYEQYF. The chain joins TRBV6-6 to TRBJ2-7; D is undetermined. The CDR3 loop spans 13 amino acids. CDR1 is MNHNY and CDR2 is SVGAGI in the germline V gene (reference sequence). V lost 6 bases to trimming and J lost 0 bases, with 9 bases between them.

This clonotype has just a few counts. The chain joins TRBV2 to TRBJ1-5; 8 bases are a match to TRBD1. The CDR3 spans 15 residues. Germline loops: CDR1 SNHLY, CDR2 FYNNEI. In DNA form, the CDR3 reads TGTGCAATCCAGCCCTTACAGGGGGACAATCAGCCCCAGCATTTT. It encodes CAIQPLQGDNQPQHF. Variable domain in full (rest from reference TRBV2 and TRBJ1-5): EPEVTQTPSHQVTQMGQEVILRCVPISNHLYFYWYRQILGQKVEFLVSFYNNEISEKSEIFDDQFSVERPDGSNFTLKIRSTKLEDSAMYFCAIQPLQGDNQPQHFGDGTRLSIL.